The 16 T cell receptor beta chains presented below share a single source sample, sequenced in a study of blood T cells in healthy people across ages. Using a J-beta primer mix together with a sample-barcoded 5' primer, a second PCR was run for about 6 to 11 cycles. TCRdb ran MiXCR on the 5' RACE reads and lists one entry per CDR3 protein. The sample records about 730,000 distinct CDR3 sequences, about 40% being singletons. Sequencing was performed on blood. The source is a woman aged 55-75 years in good health.

The J gene is TRBJ1-4, the V gene TRBV5-1; possibly TRBD1 for D (5 bases). V was shortened by 2 bases and J by 7 bases, with 9 bases between the two germline ends. The V gene's germline CDR1 is SGHRS and CDR2 YFSETQ. This CDR3 comprises 13 residues. CDR3 DNA sequence: TGCGCCAGCAGCTTAGACAGAAGTGAAAAACTGTTTTTT. Translation gives CASSLDRSEKLFF.

The chain carries TRBV5-1 and TRBJ2-1; D unclear. The V gene's germline CDR1 is SGHRS and CDR2 YFSETQ. V was trimmed by 5 bases and J by 0 bases, leaving 9 bases between them. This CDR3 is 14 amino acids long. The CDR3 sequence is CASRPASSYNEQFF. CDR3 in DNA: TGCGCCAGCAGACCAGCAAGCTCCTACAATGAGCAGTTCTTC. The variable domain in full, with the rest retrieved from reference TRBV5-1 and TRBJ2-1, is KAGVTQTPRYLIKTRGQQVTLSCSPISGHRSVSWYQQTPGQGLQFLFEYFSETQRNKGNFPGRFSGRQFSNSRSEMNVSTLELGDSALYLCASRPASSYNEQFFGPGTRLTVL.

This clonotype turned up a few times. The chain carries TRBV11-1 and TRBJ2-1, with D hard to call. V lost 1 base and J lost 7, with 17 bases in between. This CDR3 spans 16 amino acids. CDR1 is SGHAT and CDR2 is FQDESV in the germline V gene (reference sequence). The CDR3 loop is CASSLVGGLGGNEQFF. The CDR3 bases are TGTGCCAGCAGCTTAGTCGGTGGATTGGGTGGAAATGAGCAGTTCTTC.

The chain carries TRBV5-6 and TRBJ2-5, with 9 nucleotides matching TRBD2. There are 15 residues in the CDR3. With 4 bases clipped from V and 5 bases from J, the junction kept 9 bases outside the gene matches. Germline values: CDR1 SGHDT, CDR2 YYEEEE. The CDR3 reads CASSLGAGGAETQYF. CDR3 nucleotides: TGTGCCAGCAGCCTCGGCGCGGGAGGGGCCGAGACCCAGTACTTC.

V is TRBV12-3 or TRBV12-4 and J is TRBJ2-1; either TRBD1 or TRBD2 may fit D (6 bases each). Deletions cut 3 bases from V and 6 bases from J, with 21 bases between. This CDR3 is built from 17 residues. The DNA for the CDR3 is TGTGCCAGCAGTTTGAGGCAGGGGCGGACTATGGTCAATGAGCAGTTCTTC. It specifies CASSLRQGRTMVNEQFF.

Points on this clonotype: Here the CDR3 omits its conserved ending phenylalanine or tryptophan, so a read error is the likely source. The DNA is omitted, as the CDR3 cannot be located on it reliably, and the CDR3 follows TCRdb's listing. V and J are TRBV13 and TRBJ2-1; no DNA check was done on the table's D call, TRBD1. Termini included, the CDR3 measures 17 amino acids. Germline V gene sequence: CDR1 PRHDT, CDR2 FYEKMQ (reference sequence). CDR3 residues: CASSLAPLQGSGYTFGS.

This chain joins TRBV10-3 and TRBJ1-2, with 9 bases that match TRBD1. V gave up 4 bases and J gave up 4 bases; unmatched junction bases: 7. This CDR3 contains 15 residues. Germline values: CDR1 ENHRY, CDR2 SYGVKD. DNA of the CDR3: TGTGCCATCAGTGGTACAGGGGGCGCTGGCTATGGCTACACCTTC. Its protein is CAISGTGGAGYGYTF.

This clonotype showed up just a few times. The genes are TRBV20-1 and TRBJ2-1, with 15 bases matching TRBD2. The CDR3 contains 19 residues. Germline V gene lookup returns CDR1 DFQATT and CDR2 SNEGSKA (reference sequence). Unmatched junction bases numbered 21, after V lost 6 bases and J lost 9 bases. The CDR3 nucleotides are TGCAGTGCCCCTCGGACTAGCGGGAGGGCCGGCATCGGTAGGGGTGAGCAGTTCTTC. Translating it yields CSAPRTSGRAGIGRGEQFF.

In regard to this clonotype: The junction departs from germline at one end; a sequencing error may be responsible. The rearrangement joins TRBV27 to TRBJ2-1; 11 bases map to TRBD2. The germline gives CDR1 MNHEY, CDR2 SMNVEV (reference sequence). The CDR3 totals 19 residues. The CDR3 here is CASSLYLGRLAGSYNGQFF. For the CDR3, the DNA is TGTGCCAGCAGTCTATACCTTGGGCGACTAGCGGGGTCCTACAATGGGCAGTTCTTC.

The chain carries TRBV18 and TRBJ1-4; D gene unclear. Germline V gives CDR1 KGHSH, CDR2 LQKENI. The CDR3 is 14 amino acids. V lost 3 bases, J lost 0 bases, and 5 bases lay in between. DNA of the CDR3: TGTGCCAGCTCACCTCTCTCAACTAATGAAAAACTGTTTTTT. Translated: CASSPLSTNEKLFF.

The rearrangement joins TRBV5-1 to TRBJ2-7, with 8 bases identical to TRBD2. CDR1 SGHRS and CDR2 YFSETQ come from the germline V gene. Trimming took 6 bases from V and 6 from J; bases not matched to a gene: 8. The CDR3 runs 13 residues. The CDR3 loop reads CASMLAGGGEQYF. In nucleotides, the CDR3 is TGCGCCAGCATGCTAGCGGGTGGTGGCGAGCAGTACTTC.

Comment on this clonotype: A read error may explain this, as a much larger clone is one base away. The chain carries TRBV29-1 and TRBJ2-3; 10 bases align to TRBD2. The V gene end was trimmed by 7 bases and the J gene end by 8 bases; junction bases not matched to a gene: 9. From germline, CDR1 is SQVTM and CDR2 ANQGSEA. The CDR3 spans 13 residues. The DNA of the CDR3 is TGCAGCGCCGGGACTAGCGCAGGGGGTACGCAGTATTTT. Encoded protein: CSAGTSAGGTQYF.

The V gene is TRBV7-3, the J gene TRBJ2-5; D tentatively fits TRBD1 or TRBD2 (6 bases each). The V gene's germline CDR1 is SGHTA and CDR2 FQGTGA. This CDR3 has 15 amino acids. V was pared by 0 bases and J by 2 bases, with 10 bases between. Here the CDR3 DNA reads TGTGCCAGCAGCTTAACGAGGGGGGAACAAGAGACCCAGTACTTC. Translation: CASSLTRGEQETQYF. Based on the CDR3 plus reference TRBV7-3 and TRBJ2-5, the full variable domain is GAGVSQTPSNKVTEKGKYVELRCDPISGHTALYWYRQSLGQGPEFLIYFQGTGAADDSGLPNDRFFAVRPEGSVSTLKIQRTERGDSAVYLCASSLTRGEQETQYFGPGTRLLVL.

This clonotype was picked up a small number of times. This chain links TRBV2 with TRBJ2-2, with D perhaps TRBD2 (6 bases). Germline V lookup: CDR1 SNHLY, CDR2 FYNNEI. The CDR3 length is 16 residues. V was shortened by 7 bases and J by 4 bases, with 19 bases between the two germline ends. In DNA, the CDR3 is TGTGCCAGCAAACAAGGGACTCCCTCACCCACCGGGGAGCTGTTTTTT. The encoded protein is CASKQGTPSPTGELFF. Full variable domain (outside the CDR3, taken from reference TRBV2 and TRBJ2-2): EPEVTQTPSHQVTQMGQEVILRCVPISNHLYFYWYRQILGQKVEFLVSFYNNEISEKSEIFDDQFSVERPDGSNFTLKIRSTKLEDSAMYFCASKQGTPSPTGELFFGEGSRLTVL.

The rearrangement links TRBV28 to TRBJ2-7; D remains ambiguous. Between the trimmed V and J ends, which lost 1 base and 3 bases, there was a span of 10 bases. The CDR3 is 14 amino acids. Germline V gives CDR1 MDHEN, CDR2 SYDVKM. The CDR3 DNA is TGTGCCAGCAGTTTATTTCGTCAGAGCTACGAGCAGTACTTC. Protein product: CASSLFRQSYEQYF. The variable domain in full, completed from reference TRBV28 and TRBJ2-7, reads DVKVTQSSRYLVKRTGEKVFLECVQDMDHENMFWYRQDPGLGLRLIYFSYDVKMKEKGDIPEGYSVSREKKERFSLILESASTNQTSMYLCASSLFRQSYEQYFGPGTRLTVT.

This clonotype was seen a few times. The chain joins TRBV18 to TRBJ2-7, with 8 bases matching TRBD2. J lost 2 bases, V lost 3 bases, and 15 bases had no gene match. The CDR3 is made up of 18 amino acids. Germline values: CDR1 KGHSH, CDR2 LQKENI. As DNA, the CDR3 is TGTGCCAGCTCACCGTATGGTAGCGGGATAAATCCTACCTACGAGCAGTACTTC. Translated, it gives CASSPYGSGINPTYEQYF. The whole variable domain, filled in from reference TRBV18 and TRBJ2-7, reads NAGVMQNPRHLVRRRGQEARLRCSPMKGHSHVYWYRQLPEEGLKFMVYLQKENIIDESGMPKERFSAEFPKEGPSILRIQQVVRGDSAAYFCASSPYGSGINPTYEQYFGPGTRLTVT.